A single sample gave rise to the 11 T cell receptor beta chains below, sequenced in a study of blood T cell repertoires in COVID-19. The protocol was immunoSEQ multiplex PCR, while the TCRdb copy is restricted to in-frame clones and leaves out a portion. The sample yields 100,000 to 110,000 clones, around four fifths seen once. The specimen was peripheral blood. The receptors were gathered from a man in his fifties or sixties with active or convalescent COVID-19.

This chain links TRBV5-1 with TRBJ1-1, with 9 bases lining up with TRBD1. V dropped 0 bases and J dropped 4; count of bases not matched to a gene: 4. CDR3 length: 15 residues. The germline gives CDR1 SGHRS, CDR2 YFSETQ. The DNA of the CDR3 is TGCGCCAGCAGCTTGGTGGGACAGGGTGGCACTGAAGCTTTCTTT. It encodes CASSLVGQGGTEAFF. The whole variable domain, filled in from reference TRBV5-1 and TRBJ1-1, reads KAGVTQTPRYLIKTRGQQVTLSCSPISGHRSVSWYQQTPGQGLQFLFEYFSETQRNKGNFPGRFSGRQFSNSRSEMNVSTLELGDSALYLCASSLVGQGGTEAFFGQGTRLTVV.

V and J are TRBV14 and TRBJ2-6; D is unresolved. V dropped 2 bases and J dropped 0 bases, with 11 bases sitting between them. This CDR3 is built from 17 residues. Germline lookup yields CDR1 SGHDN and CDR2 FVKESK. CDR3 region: CASSQPRSSSGANVLTF. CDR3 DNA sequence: TGTGCCAGCAGCCAACCTCGATCTAGCTCTGGGGCCAACGTCCTGACTTTC.

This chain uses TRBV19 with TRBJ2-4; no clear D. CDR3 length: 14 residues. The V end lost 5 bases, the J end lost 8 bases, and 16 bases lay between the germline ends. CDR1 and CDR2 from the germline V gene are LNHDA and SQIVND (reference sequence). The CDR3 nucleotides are TGTGCCAGTAGTCTCCACGTTCAAACTGACATTCAGTACTTC. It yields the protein CASSLHVQTDIQYF.

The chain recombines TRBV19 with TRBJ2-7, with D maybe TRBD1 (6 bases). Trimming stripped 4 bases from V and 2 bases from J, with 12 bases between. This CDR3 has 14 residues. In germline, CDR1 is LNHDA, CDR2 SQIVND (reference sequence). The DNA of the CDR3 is TGTGCCAGTAGTACGGTTACAGGGCCCTACGAGCAGTACTTC. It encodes CASSTVTGPYEQYF.

The CDR3 DNA reads as TGTGCCTGGAGACGGGAGGGCTCGTACGAGCAGTACTTC. Its translation is CAWRREGSYEQYF. The chain couples TRBV30 to TRBJ2-7; TRBD2 matches at 8 bases. Germline V CDR1 and CDR2: GTSNPN, SVGIG (reference sequence). With V trimmed by 3 bases and J by 4 bases, 5 bases remained unmatched. This CDR3 is built from 13 residues.

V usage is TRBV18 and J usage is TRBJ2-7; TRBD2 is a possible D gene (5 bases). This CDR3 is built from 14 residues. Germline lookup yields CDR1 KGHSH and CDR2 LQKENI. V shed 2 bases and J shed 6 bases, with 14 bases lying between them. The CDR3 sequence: CASSPIPGSAEQYF. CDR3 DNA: TGTGCCAGCTCACCAATCCCGGGAAGCGCCGAGCAGTACTTC.

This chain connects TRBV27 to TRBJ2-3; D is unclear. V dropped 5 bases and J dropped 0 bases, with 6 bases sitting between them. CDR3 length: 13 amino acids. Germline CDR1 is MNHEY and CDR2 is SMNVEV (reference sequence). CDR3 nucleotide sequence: TGTGCCAGCAGTATCTCTAGCACAGATACGCAGTATTTT. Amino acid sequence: CASSISSTDTQYF.

The CDR3 DNA reads TGTGCCAGCAGTGAAAGACAGTATACGAGGGCTTTCTTT. Translation gives CASSERQYTRAFF. The chain uses TRBV28 and TRBJ1-1, with D perhaps matching TRBD1 (5 bases). Germline values: CDR1 MDHEN, CDR2 SYDVKM. Trimming removed 5 bases from V and 11 bases from J, with 18 bases in between. This CDR3 is built from 13 residues. Complete variable domain (other parts from reference TRBV28 and TRBJ1-1): DVKVTQSSRYLVKRTGEKVFLECVQDMDHENMFWYRQDPGLGLRLIYFSYDVKMKEKGDIPEGYSVSREKKERFSLILESASTNQTSMYLCASSERQYTRAFFGQGTRLTVV.

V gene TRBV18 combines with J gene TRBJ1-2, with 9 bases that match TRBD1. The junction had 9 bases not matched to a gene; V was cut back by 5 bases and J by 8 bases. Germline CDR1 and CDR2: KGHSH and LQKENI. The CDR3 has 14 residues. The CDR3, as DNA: TGTGCCAGCTCAGGCACCGGGACAGGGTACGGCTACACCTTC. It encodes CASSGTGTGYGYTF.

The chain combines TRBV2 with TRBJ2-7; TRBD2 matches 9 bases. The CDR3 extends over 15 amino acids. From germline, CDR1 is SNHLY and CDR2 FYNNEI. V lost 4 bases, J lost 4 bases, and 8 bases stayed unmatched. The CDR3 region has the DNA TGTGCCAGCAGTGTCTTAGCGGGAGCGGAGTACGAGCAGTACTTC. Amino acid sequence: CASSVLAGAEYEQYF.

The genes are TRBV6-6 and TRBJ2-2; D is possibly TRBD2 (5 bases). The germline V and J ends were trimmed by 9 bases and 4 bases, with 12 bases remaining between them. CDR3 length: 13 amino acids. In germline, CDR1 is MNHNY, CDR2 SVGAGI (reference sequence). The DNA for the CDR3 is TGTGCCAGTGGGAGTTTCCCCACCGGGGAGCTGTTTTTT. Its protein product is CASGSFPTGELFF.